The 13 T cell receptor beta chains below come from one sample, sequenced in a study of T cells after yellow fever vaccination. From the 5' RACE reads, TCRdb called clonotypes with MiXCR, one entry per CDR3 protein. The sample holds a few hundred thousand distinct CDR3 sequences, about 5% seen once. This specimen was CD4+ T cells sorted from PBMCs, taken on the day of the yellow fever booster vaccination. The receptors shown here come from a man between 18 and 29 years old who received the YFV17D yellow fever vaccine.

This clonotype was detected a few times. The V gene is TRBV18, the J gene TRBJ1-1; no firm D call. Germline V gene data show CDR1 as KGHSH and CDR2 as LQKENI. The CDR3 sequence is 13 residues long. V dropped 6 bases and J dropped 6 bases, with 14 bases sitting between them. CDR3 region: CASSRSPGAEAFF. The CDR3 nucleotides are TGTGCCAGCTCTCGAAGCCCGGGCGCTGAAGCTTTCTTT.

This clonotype came up a few times. The chain combines TRBV15 with TRBJ1-2, with D tentatively TRBD1 (6 bases). CDR3 length equals 13 residues. The germline gives CDR1 LNHNV, CDR2 YYDKDF (reference sequence). Trimming shortened V by 4 bases and J by 7 bases, and 13 bases separated the two germline ends. Here the CDR3 DNA reads TGTGCCACCAGCAACCGACAGGCGGGTGGCTACACCTTC. As protein: CATSNRQAGGYTF.

This clonotype has at least ten counts. The J gene is TRBJ2-3, the V gene TRBV5-1; D not resolved. Germline assignment: CDR1 SGHRS and CDR2 YFSETQ. The V and J ends lost 5 bases and 5 bases respectively, with 15 bases between them. CDR3 length: 14 amino acids. For the CDR3, the DNA is TGCGCCAGCAGTGGAGATTCTCGGAGAGATACGCAGTATTTT. This encodes CASSGDSRRDTQYF.

This clonotype was recorded many times. The gene calls are TRBV18 and TRBJ2-1, with 8 nucleotides matching TRBD1. Germline CDR1 and CDR2: KGHSH and LQKENI. The CDR3 extends over 16 amino acids. V was pared by 6 bases and J by 9 bases, with 16 bases of the junction left unmatched. CDR3 sequence (DNA): TGTGCCAGCTCCCCGATGGCAGGGGGCAAATACGGTGAGCAGTTCTTC. Its protein is CASSPMAGGKYGEQFF.

The chain joins TRBV7-2 to TRBJ2-7, with 9 positions matching TRBD2. This CDR3 region has 15 residues. Germline lookup yields CDR1 SGHTA and CDR2 FQGNSA. Unmatched junction bases numbered 8, after V lost 5 bases and J lost 3 bases. The CDR3 DNA is TGTGCCAGCAGCCCGAGAGCGGGGGGAGTCTACGAGCAGTACGTC. Encoded protein: CASSPRAGGVYEQYV.

This clonotype has a handful of counts. The rearrangement links TRBV20-1 to TRBJ2-3; 16 nucleotides line up with TRBD2. Germline V gene sequence: CDR1 DFQATT, CDR2 SNEGSKA (reference sequence). The CDR3 runs 17 residues. With V trimmed by 1 base and J by 3 bases, 4 bases remained unmatched. The CDR3 bases are TGCAGTGCTAGAGTGGGGACTAGCGGGGGGGCAACAGATACGCAGTATTTT. Protein product: CSARVGTSGGATDTQYF.

This clonotype has ten or more counts. The chain uses TRBV4-1 and TRBJ2-1; 10 bases map to TRBD2. This CDR3 is 16 amino acids long. The V gene's germline CDR1 is MGHRA and CDR2 YSYEKL. V shed 1 base, J shed 6 bases, and the junction held 6 bases outside the gene matches. This CDR3 reads CASSQGPSGGANEQFF. As DNA, the CDR3 is TGCGCCAGCAGCCAAGGCCCCAGCGGGGGGGCCAATGAGCAGTTCTTC.

A few counts support this clonotype. The J gene is TRBJ2-2, the V gene TRBV27, with D perhaps TRBD2 (6 bases). Germline assignment: CDR1 MNHEY and CDR2 SMNVEV (reference sequence). The CDR3 length is 14 residues. The V and J ends lost 0 bases and 7 bases respectively, with 9 bases between them. CDR3 DNA: TGTGCCAGCAGTTTATCGTGGGGAGGCGGGGAGCTGTTTTTT. Its protein is CASSLSWGGGELFF.

This chain links TRBV5-1 with TRBJ2-3, with D unresolved. The germline gives CDR1 SGHRS, CDR2 YFSETQ. There are 12 residues in the CDR3. V lost 5 bases, J lost 0 bases, and 4 bases lay in between. The CDR3 coding sequence is TGCGCCAGCAGATATAGCACAGATACGCAGTATTTT. This sequence encodes CASRYSTDTQYF.

A few counts support this clonotype. This chain links TRBV6-1 with TRBJ2-3; TRBD1 matches 7 bases. The CDR3 length is 13 residues. The junction had 4 bases not matched to a gene; V was cut back by 5 bases and J by 5 bases. Looked up from germline, CDR1 is MNHNS and CDR2 is SASEGT. CDR3 DNA sequence: TGTGCCAGCAGTAAACAGGGGTTAGATACGCAGTATTTT. It yields the protein CASSKQGLDTQYF.

The chain couples TRBV24-1 to TRBJ2-3; no reliable D call. In germline, CDR1 is KGHDR, CDR2 SFDVKD. V shed 2 bases and J shed 3 bases, with 8 bases lying between them. There are 14 residues in the CDR3. CDR3 sequence reads: CATSDSSQTDTQYF. The CDR3 DNA is TGTGCCACCAGTGATTCCAGTCAGACAGATACGCAGTATTTT.

This clonotype was picked up a small number of times. The chain recombines TRBV6-5 with TRBJ1-5; D remains unclear. The V and J ends lost 4 bases and 3 bases respectively, with 7 bases between them. CDR3 size: 13 residues. CDR1 MNHEY and CDR2 SVGAGI come from the germline V gene. CDR3 nucleotides: TGTGCCAGCAGTTGGAGCGTCAATCAGCCCCAGCATTTT. This gives the protein CASSWSVNQPQHF.

This chain connects TRBV11-3 to TRBJ1-1; D may be TRBD1 (5 bases). The CDR3 loop spans 13 amino acids. The germline V gene encodes CDR1 SGHNT and CDR2 YENEEA. The V and J ends lost 4 bases and 4 bases respectively, with 10 bases between them. The CDR3 reads CASSSPGLTEAFF. DNA of the CDR3: TGTGCCAGCAGCTCCCCGGGGCTCACTGAAGCTTTCTTT.